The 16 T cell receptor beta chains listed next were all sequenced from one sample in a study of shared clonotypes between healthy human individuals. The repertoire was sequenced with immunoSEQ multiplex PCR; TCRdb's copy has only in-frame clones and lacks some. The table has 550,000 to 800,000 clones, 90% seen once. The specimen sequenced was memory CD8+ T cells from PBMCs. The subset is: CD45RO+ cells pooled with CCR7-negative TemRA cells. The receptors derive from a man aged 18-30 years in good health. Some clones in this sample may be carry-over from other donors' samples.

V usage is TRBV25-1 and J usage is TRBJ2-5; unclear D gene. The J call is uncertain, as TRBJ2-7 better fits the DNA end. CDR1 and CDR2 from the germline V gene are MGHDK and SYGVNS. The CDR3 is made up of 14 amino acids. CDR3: CASSDLHREDEQYF. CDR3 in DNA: TGTGCCAGCAGTGACCTTCACCGAGAGGACGAGCAGTACTTC.

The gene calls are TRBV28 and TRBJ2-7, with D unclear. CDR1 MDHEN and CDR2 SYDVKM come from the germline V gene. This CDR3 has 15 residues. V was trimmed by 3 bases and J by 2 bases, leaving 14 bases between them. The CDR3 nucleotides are TGTGCCAGCAGTTTCGACCTTACTATTACCTACGAGCAGTACTTC. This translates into CASSFDLTITYEQYF.

The CDR3: CSVRRDYEQYF. CDR3 coding DNA: TGCAGCGTTAGGAGGGACTACGAGCAGTACTTC. The chain joins TRBV29-1 to TRBJ2-7; a weak D match, TRBD2 (6 bases). The CDR3 covers 11 residues. Per the germline V gene, CDR1 is SQVTM and CDR2 is ANQGSEA. The V and J ends lost 5 bases and 3 bases respectively, with 8 bases between them.

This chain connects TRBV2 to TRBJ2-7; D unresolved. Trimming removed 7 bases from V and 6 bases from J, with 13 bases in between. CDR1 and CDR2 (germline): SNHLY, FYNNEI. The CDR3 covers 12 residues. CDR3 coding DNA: TGTGCCAGCACCTCGTTCCCACTCGAGCAGTACTTC. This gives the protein CASTSFPLEQYF.

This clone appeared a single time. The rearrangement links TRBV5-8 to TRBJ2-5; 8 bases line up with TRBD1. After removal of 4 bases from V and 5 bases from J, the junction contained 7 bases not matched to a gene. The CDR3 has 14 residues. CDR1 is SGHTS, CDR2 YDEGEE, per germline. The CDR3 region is CASSPRTGRETQYF. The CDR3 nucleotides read TGTGCCAGCAGCCCAAGGACAGGGCGCGAGACCCAGTACTTC. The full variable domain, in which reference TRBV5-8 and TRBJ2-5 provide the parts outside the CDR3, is EAGVTQSPTHLIKTRGQQATLRCSPISGHTSVYWYQQALGLGLQFLLWYDEGEERNRGNFPPRFSGRQFPNYSSELNVNALELEDSALYLCASSPRTGRETQYFGPGTRLLVL.

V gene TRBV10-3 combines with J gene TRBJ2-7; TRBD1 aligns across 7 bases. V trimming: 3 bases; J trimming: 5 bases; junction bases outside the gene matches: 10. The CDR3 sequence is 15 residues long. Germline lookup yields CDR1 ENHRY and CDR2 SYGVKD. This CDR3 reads CAISDQAGGIHEQYF. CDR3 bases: TGTGCCATCAGTGACCAGGCAGGGGGTATTCACGAGCAGTACTTC.

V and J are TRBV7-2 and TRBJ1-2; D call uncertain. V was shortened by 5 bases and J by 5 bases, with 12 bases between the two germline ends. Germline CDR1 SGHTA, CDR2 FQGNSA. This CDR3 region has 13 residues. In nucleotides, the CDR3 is TGTGCCAGCAGCGCACCCGAATCTTATGGCTACACCTTC. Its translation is CASSAPESYGYTF.

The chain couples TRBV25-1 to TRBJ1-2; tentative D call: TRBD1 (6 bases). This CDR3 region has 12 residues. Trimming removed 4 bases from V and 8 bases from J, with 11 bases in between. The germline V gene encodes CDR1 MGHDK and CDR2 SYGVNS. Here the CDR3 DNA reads TGTGCCAGCAGTGTTCCGGGGGCCGGCTACACCTTC. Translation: CASSVPGAGYTF.

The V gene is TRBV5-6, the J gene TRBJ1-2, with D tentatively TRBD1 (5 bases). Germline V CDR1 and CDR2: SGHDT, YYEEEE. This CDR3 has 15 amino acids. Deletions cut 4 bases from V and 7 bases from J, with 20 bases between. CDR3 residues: CASSLPGGGITGYTF. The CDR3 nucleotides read TGTGCCAGCAGCCTCCCGGGGGGAGGGATCACTGGCTACACCTTC.

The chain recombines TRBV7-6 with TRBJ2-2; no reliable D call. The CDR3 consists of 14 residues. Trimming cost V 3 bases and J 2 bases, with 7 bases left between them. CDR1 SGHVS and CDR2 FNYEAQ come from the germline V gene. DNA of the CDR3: TGTGCCAGCAGCTTGGCGCGAAACACCGGGGAGCTGTTTTTT. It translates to CASSLARNTGELFF.

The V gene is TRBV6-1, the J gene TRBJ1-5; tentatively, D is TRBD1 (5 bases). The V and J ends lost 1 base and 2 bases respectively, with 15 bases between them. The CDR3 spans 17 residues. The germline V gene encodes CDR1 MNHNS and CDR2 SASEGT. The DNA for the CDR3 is TGTGCCAGCAGTGAAGGTAGGACAAAGAGGGGCAATCAGCCCCAGCATTTT. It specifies CASSEGRTKRGNQPQHF.

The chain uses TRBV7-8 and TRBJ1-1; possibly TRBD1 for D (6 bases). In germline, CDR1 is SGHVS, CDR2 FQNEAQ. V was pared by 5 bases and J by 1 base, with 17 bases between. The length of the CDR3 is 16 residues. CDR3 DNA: TGTGCCAGCAGCCTGCATTGGGGGCTGGGGAACACTGAAGCTTTCTTT. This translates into CASSLHWGLGNTEAFF.

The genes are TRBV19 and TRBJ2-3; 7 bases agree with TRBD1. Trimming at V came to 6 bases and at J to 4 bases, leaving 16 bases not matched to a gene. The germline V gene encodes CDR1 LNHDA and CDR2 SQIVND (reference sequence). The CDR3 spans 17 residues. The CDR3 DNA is TGTGCCAGTAGGACCGACGGACAGGCCAGTTGGTCAGATACGCAGTATTTT. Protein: CASRTDGQASWSDTQYF.

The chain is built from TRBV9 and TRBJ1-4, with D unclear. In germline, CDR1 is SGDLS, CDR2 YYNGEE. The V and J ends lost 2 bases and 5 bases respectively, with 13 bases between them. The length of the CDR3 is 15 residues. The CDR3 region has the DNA TGTGCCAGCAGCGTTTTCGGAGGGCTAAATGAAAAACTGTTTTTT. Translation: CASSVFGGLNEKLFF.

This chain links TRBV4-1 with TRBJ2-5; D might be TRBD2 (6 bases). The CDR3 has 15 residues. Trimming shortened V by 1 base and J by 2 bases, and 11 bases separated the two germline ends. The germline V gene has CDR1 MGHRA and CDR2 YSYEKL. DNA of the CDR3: TGCGCCAGCAGCCAAGGAGGGACTTGGCAAGAGACCCAGTACTTC. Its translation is CASSQGGTWQETQYF.

CDR3 protein: CASRTQGMWGEQYF. The CDR3 DNA reads TGTGCCAGCAGGACACAGGGGATGTGGGGCGAGCAGTACTTC. The rearrangement joins TRBV27 to TRBJ2-7, with 7 bases lining up with TRBD1. Trimming took 6 bases from V and 6 from J; bases not matched to a gene: 11. CDR3 length: 14 amino acids. CDR1 and CDR2 from the germline V gene are MNHEY and SMNVEV (reference sequence).